The next 10 T cell receptor beta chains were all read from a single sample in a study of T cell responses to AZD1222 COVID-19 vaccine. Libraries were prepared by immunoSEQ multiplex PCR; TCRdb keeps only in-frame clonotypes and omits some of them. Here the sample spans 90,000 to 150,000 clones, approximately 87% being singletons. The specimen comprised peripheral blood, sampled on day 0 of AZD1222 vaccination. These receptors were collected from an adult in good health.

This rearrangement joins TRBV7-9 to TRBJ1-1; tentative D call: TRBD1 (6 bases). The CDR3 is 14 amino acids. V was clipped by 7 bases and J by 2 bases, with 14 bases between them. CDR1 is SEHNR, CDR2 FQNEAQ, per germline (reference sequence). The CDR3 protein is CASTKGGPNTEAFF. The CDR3 DNA reads TGTGCCAGCACTAAGGGGGGCCCAAACACTGAAGCTTTCTTT. Complete variable domain (other parts from reference TRBV7-9 and TRBJ1-1): DTGVSQNPRHKITKRGQNVTFRCDPISEHNRLYWYRQTLGQGPEFLTYFQNEAQLEKSRLLSDRFSAERPKGSFSTLEIQRTEQGDSAMYLCASTKGGPNTEAFFGQGTRLTVV.

The J gene is TRBJ1-2, the V gene TRBV6-5; TRBD1 matches at 8 bases. Germline CDR1 is MNHEY and CDR2 is SVGAGI. J lost 5 bases, V lost 7 bases, and 6 bases had no gene match. This CDR3 spans 13 amino acids. CDR3 in amino acids: CASKSTGAYGYTF. For the CDR3, the DNA is TGTGCCAGCAAATCGACAGGGGCTTATGGCTACACCTTC.

V gene TRBV19 combines with J gene TRBJ1-5, with 8 nucleotides matching TRBD1. The CDR3 consists of 16 residues. Trimming cost V 4 bases and J 0 bases; bases outside gene matches: 5. CDR1 is LNHDA and CDR2 is SQIVND in the germline V gene (reference sequence). The CDR3 here is CASSNPTGDSNQPQHF. CDR3 nucleotide sequence: TGTGCCAGTAGTAACCCGACAGGGGATAGCAATCAGCCCCAGCATTTT.

In its sample, this clone was seen once. This chain links TRBV14 with TRBJ1-1; D perhaps matches TRBD1 (6 bases). The CDR3 has 15 amino acids. V was clipped by 5 bases and J by 4 bases, with 17 bases between them. Germline V gene data show CDR1 as SGHDN and CDR2 as FVKESK. CDR3 DNA sequence: TGTGCCAGCAGCTACGGTGGGGGGCCCGGCACTGAAGCTTTCTTT. Protein product: CASSYGGGPGTEAFF.

The chain couples TRBV27 to TRBJ1-6, with a possible D match to TRBD1 (6 bases). V lost 5 bases, J lost 0 bases, and 14 bases lay in between. Germline CDR1 MNHEY, CDR2 SMNVEV (reference sequence). The CDR3 totals 17 residues. CDR3: CASSPSGALSYNSPLHF. CDR3 bases: TGTGCCAGCAGTCCCTCGGGGGCACTCTCCTATAATTCACCCCTCCACTTT.

This chain's CDR3 is CASNMGGSVYNEQFF. CDR3 bases: TGTGCCAGCAATATGGGAGGGAGCGTCTACAATGAGCAGTTCTTC. The rearrangement joins TRBV28 to TRBJ2-1; TRBD2 agrees at 7 bases. The CDR3 contains 15 residues. Unmatched junction bases numbered 9, after V lost 7 bases and J lost 3 bases. From germline, CDR1 is MDHEN and CDR2 SYDVKM.

The V and J genes are TRBV7-6 and TRBJ2-7, with D perhaps TRBD1 or TRBD2 (5 bases each). Germline-derived CDR1 and CDR2 are SGHVS and FNYEAQ. The CDR3 consists of 19 residues. The ends were cut back, 5 bases at V and 2 bases at J, with 28 bases in the middle. The CDR3 bases are TGTGCCAGCAGCCTAGGTCTCGGGGCAATCTCAGTCGGCCCCTACGAGCAGTACTTC. Its protein product is CASSLGLGAISVGPYEQYF.

The chain combines TRBV15 with TRBJ2-7, with D unclear. CDR1 LNHNV and CDR2 YYDKDF come from the germline V gene (reference sequence). The CDR3 has 17 residues. Trimming took 4 bases from V and 0 from J, leaving 19 bases between them. The CDR3, as DNA: TGTGCCACCAGCACCAGAAACGGACGGAGAAGCTCCTACGAGCAGTACTTC. Translated, it gives CATSTRNGRRSSYEQYF.

V gene TRBV2 combines with J gene TRBJ1-4; the D gene is possibly TRBD1 (6 bases). Germline-derived CDR1 and CDR2 are SNHLY and FYNNEI. Between the trimmed V and J ends, which lost 2 bases and 8 bases, there was a span of 18 bases. This CDR3 has 16 amino acids. CDR3 loop: CASSERGDFENEKLFF. The CDR3 nucleotides read TGTGCCAGCAGTGAAAGGGGGGACTTTGAGAACGAAAAACTGTTTTTT.

The genes are TRBV7-3 and TRBJ2-2; 8 positions agree with TRBD2. Germline loops: CDR1 SGHTA, CDR2 FQGTGA. The J segment lost 1 base and the V segment lost 2 bases, leaving 0 bases of the junction unmatched. The CDR3 spans 15 residues. The CDR3 is CASSLAGGNTGELFF. The CDR3 region has the DNA TGTGCCAGCAGCTTAGCGGGAGGGAACACCGGGGAGCTGTTTTTT.